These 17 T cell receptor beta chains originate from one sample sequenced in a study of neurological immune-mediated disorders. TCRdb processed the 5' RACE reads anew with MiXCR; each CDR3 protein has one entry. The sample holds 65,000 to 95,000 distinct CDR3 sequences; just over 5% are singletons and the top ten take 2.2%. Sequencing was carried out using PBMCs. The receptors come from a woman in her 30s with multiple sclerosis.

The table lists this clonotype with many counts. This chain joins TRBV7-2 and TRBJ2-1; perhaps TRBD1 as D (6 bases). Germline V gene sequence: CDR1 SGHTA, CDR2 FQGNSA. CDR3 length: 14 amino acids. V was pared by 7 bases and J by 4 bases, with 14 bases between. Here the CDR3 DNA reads TGTGCCAGCACCCCCGGGACACGATACAATGAGCAGTTCTTC. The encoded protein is CASTPGTRYNEQFF.

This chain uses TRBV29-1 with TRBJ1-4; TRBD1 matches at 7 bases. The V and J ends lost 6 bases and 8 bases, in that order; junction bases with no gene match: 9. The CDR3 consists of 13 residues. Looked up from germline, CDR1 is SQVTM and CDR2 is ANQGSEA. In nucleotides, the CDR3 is TGCAGCGTGCAGGGACAGCGGTCCGAAAAACTGTTTTTT. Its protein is CSVQGQRSEKLFF.

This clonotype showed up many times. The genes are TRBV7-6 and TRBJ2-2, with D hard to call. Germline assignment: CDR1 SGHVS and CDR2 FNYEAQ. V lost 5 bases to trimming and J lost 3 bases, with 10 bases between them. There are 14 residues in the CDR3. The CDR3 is CASSPPYHTGELFF. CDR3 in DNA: TGTGCCAGCAGCCCTCCATATCACACCGGGGAGCTGTTTTTT.

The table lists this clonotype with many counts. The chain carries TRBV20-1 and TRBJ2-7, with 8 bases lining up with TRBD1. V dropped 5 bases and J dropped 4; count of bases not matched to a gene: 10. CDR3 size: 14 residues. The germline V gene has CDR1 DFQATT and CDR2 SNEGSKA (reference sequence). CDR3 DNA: TGCAGTGCTTCCTCCCAGGGGGCTGTTTACGAGCAGTACTTC. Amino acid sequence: CSASSQGAVYEQYF.

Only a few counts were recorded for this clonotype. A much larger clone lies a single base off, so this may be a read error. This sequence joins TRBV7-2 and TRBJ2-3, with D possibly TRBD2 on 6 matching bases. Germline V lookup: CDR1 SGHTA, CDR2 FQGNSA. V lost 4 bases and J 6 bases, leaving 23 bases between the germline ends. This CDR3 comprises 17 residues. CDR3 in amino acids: CASSSPLDYMGVDTQYF. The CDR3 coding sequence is TGTGCCAGCAGCTCACCTCTGGACTACATGGGGGTGGATACGCAGTATTTT.

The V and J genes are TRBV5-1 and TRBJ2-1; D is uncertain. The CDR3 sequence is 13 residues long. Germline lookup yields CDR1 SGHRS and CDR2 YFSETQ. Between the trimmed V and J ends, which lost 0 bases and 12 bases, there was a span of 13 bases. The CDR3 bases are TGCGCCAGCAGCTTGGATACCCGATGGGGGCAGTTCTTC. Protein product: CASSLDTRWGQFF.

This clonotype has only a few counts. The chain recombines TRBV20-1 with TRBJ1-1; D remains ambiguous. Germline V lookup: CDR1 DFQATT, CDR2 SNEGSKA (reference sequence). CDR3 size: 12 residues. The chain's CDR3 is CSGRRENTEAFF. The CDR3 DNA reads TGCAGCGGTAGACGCGAGAACACTGAAGCTTTCTTT.

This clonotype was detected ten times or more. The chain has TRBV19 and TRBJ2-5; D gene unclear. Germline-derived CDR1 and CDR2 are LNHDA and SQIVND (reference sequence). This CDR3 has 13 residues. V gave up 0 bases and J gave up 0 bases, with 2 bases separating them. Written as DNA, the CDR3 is TGTGCCAGTAGTATAGACAACCAAGAGACCCAGTACTTC. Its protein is CASSIDNQETQYF. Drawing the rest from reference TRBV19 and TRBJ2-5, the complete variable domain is DGGITQSPKYLFRKEGQNVTLSCEQNLNHDAMYWYRQDPGQGLRLIYYSQIVNDFQKGDIAEGYSVSREKKESFPLTVTSAQKNPTAFYLCASSIDNQETQYFGPGTRLLVL.

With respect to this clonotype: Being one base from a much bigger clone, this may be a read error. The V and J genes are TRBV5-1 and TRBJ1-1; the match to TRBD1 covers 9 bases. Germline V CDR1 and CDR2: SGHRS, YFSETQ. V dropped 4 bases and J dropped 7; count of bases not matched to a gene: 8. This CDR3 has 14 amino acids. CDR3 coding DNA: TGCGCCAGCAGCATCGGGACAGGGTGGAATGAAGCTTTCTTT. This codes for CASSIGTGWNEAFF. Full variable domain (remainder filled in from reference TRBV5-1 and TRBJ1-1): KAGVTQTPRYLIKTRGQQVTLSCSPISGHRSVSWYQQTPGQGLQFLFEYFSETQRNKGNFPGRFSGRQFSNSRSEMNVSTLELGDSALYLCASSIGTGWNEAFFGQGTRLTVV.

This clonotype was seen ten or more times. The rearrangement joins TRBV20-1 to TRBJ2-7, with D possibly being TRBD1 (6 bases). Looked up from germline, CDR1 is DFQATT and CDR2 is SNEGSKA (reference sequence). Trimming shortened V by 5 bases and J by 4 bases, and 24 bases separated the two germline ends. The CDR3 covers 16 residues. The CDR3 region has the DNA TGCAGTGCTCGCACCATGACAGGACCATTTCCATACGAGCAGTACTTC. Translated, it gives CSARTMTGPFPYEQYF.

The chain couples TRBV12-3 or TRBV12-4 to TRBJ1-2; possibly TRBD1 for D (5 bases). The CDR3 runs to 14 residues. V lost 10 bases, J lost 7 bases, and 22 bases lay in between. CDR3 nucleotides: TGTGCCATTAGTTTAATTCGGGGGGGTGGTGGCTACACCTTC. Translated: CAISLIRGGGGYTF.

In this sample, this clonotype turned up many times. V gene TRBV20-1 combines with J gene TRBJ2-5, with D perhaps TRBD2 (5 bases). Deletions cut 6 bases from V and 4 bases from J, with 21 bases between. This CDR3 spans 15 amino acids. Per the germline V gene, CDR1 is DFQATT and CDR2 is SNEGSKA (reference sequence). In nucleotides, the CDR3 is TGCAGTGCACCAGTAGCGATATACGAGTTAGAGACCCAGTACTTC. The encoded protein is CSAPVAIYELETQYF.

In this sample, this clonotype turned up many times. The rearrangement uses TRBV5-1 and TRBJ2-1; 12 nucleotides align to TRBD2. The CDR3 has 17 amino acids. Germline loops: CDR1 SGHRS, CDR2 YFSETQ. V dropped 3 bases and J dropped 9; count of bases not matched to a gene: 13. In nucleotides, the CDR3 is TGCGCCAGCAGCTCCCTCGCTAGCGGGGGGGCCGGGGGTGAGCAGTTCTTC. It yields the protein CASSSLASGGAGGEQFF.

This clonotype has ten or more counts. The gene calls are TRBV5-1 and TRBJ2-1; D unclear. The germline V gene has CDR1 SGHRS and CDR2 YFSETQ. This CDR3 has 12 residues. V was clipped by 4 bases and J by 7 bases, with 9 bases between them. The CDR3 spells CASSPGANEQFF. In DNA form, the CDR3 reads TGCGCCAGCAGCCCTGGTGCGAATGAGCAGTTCTTC.

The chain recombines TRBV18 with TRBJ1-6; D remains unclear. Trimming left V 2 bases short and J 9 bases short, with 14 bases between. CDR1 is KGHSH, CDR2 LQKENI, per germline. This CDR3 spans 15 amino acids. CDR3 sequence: CASSPKDFGSSPLHF. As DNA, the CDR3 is TGTGCCAGCTCACCAAAGGATTTTGGGAGTTCACCCCTCCACTTT.

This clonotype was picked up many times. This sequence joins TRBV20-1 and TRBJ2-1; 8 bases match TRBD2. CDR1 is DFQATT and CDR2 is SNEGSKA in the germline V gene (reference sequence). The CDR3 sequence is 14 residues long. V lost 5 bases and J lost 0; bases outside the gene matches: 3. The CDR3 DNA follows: TGCAGTGCTGCCGGGACTAGCTCCTACAATGAGCAGTTCTTC. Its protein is CSAAGTSSYNEQFF.

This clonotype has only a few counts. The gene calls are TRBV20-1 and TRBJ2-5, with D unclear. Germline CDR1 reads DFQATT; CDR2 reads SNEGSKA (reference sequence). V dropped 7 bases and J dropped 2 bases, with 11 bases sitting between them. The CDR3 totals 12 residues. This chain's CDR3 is CSVSGFQETQYF. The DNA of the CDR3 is TGCAGTGTATCTGGCTTTCAAGAGACCCAGTACTTC.